The 26 T cell receptor beta chains listed next were all sequenced from one sample in a study of blood T cells in healthy people across ages. Combining a sample-barcoded 5' primer with a J-beta primer mix, a second PCR ran for roughly 6 to 11 cycles. TCRdb recomputed calls from the 5' RACE reads with MiXCR, one row per CDR3 protein. The table includes around 1,000,000 distinct CDR3 sequences, almost 25% detected once. Separately, the same data were catalogued under a study of T cells of mothers and their children.

Material: blood. All receptors come from a girl aged 2-15 years in good health.

This clonotype was seen more than once but under ten times. This chain joins TRBV12-3 or TRBV12-4 and TRBJ1-1, with TRBD1 matching over 8 bases. V lost 5 bases, J lost 11 bases, and 19 bases stayed unmatched. The CDR3 covers 16 residues. The CDR3 region has the DNA TGTGCCAGCAGTCCTACTGGACAGGGAGTTATAGTCCTGGCTTTCTTT. Protein: CASSPTGQGVIVLAFF.

This clonotype was counted only a few times. This chain's CDR3 is CSARVVGLPEAFF. In DNA, the CDR3 is TGCAGTGCTAGAGTTGTAGGGTTGCCTGAAGCTTTCTTT. The V gene is TRBV20-1, the J gene TRBJ1-1; the D is unclear. The CDR3 has 13 residues. In germline, CDR1 is DFQATT, CDR2 SNEGSKA (reference sequence). V was clipped by 1 base and J by 6 bases, with 12 bases between them.

The genes are TRBV20-1 and TRBJ2-5; no clear D gene. CDR1 is DFQATT, CDR2 SNEGSKA, per germline (reference sequence). This CDR3 contains 13 residues. Trimming shortened V by 6 bases and J by 0 bases, and 11 bases separated the two germline ends. This chain's CDR3 is CSAPRSYQETQYF. The CDR3 DNA is TGCAGTGCCCCGAGGAGTTACCAAGAGACCCAGTACTTC.

This clonotype appeared a few times. The rearrangement uses TRBV6-5 and TRBJ2-2; no definite D call. This CDR3 region has 12 residues. Germline V gives CDR1 MNHEY, CDR2 SVGAGI. V lost 4 bases, J lost 8 bases, and 8 bases lay in between. CDR3 region: CASSSVIGELFF. CDR3 in DNA: TGTGCCAGCAGTTCTGTTATAGGGGAGCTGTTTTTT.

The chain combines TRBV18 with TRBJ2-5, with TRBD1 matching 9 bases. The DNA end lines up better with TRBJ2-1; the J call may be wrong. Germline V gene data show CDR1 as KGHSH and CDR2 as LQKENI. CDR3 size: 15 residues. CDR3 nucleotides: TGTGCCAGCTCAGCGGGACAGGGTTACCTTAATGAGCAGTTCTTC. Its translation: CASSAGQGYLNEQFF.

This clonotype was seen repeatedly, ten times or more. The rearrangement uses TRBV4-1 and TRBJ2-5, with D perhaps matching TRBD1 (5 bases). Trimming pared 2 bases from V and 5 bases from J, leaving 15 bases between. This CDR3 has 15 amino acids. Germline CDR1 reads MGHRA; CDR2 reads YSYEKL. The CDR3 DNA reads TGCGCCAGCAGCCAACAGTCTAGGGGTCGGGAGACCCAGTACTTC. Translating gives CASSQQSRGRETQYF.

J is TRBJ1-1 and V is TRBV12-3 or TRBV12-4, with D possibly TRBD1 on 5 matching bases. CDR3 length: 16 residues. The V and J ends lost 2 bases and 3 bases respectively, with 16 bases between them. The CDR3 protein is CASSLPVWGKDTEAFF. The CDR3 bases are TGTGCCAGCAGTTTACCCGTATGGGGGAAGGACACTGAAGCTTTCTTT.

This sequence joins TRBV3-1 and TRBJ1-6; weak D call: TRBD1 (6 bases). The CDR3 is made up of 16 amino acids. Germline loops: CDR1 LGHDT, CDR2 YNNKEL (reference sequence). V lost 1 base and J lost 7, with 14 bases in between. DNA of the CDR3: TGTGCCAGCAGCCAAGGGGGGCTGAGGGGAAATTCACCCCTCCACTTT. Protein product: CASSQGGLRGNSPLHF.

This clonotype has only a few counts. The rearrangement joins TRBV7-9 to TRBJ2-7, with 9 bases matching TRBD1. CDR3 length: 17 residues. The V gene end was trimmed by 2 bases and the J gene end by 4 bases; junction bases not matched to a gene: 12. CDR1 SEHNR and CDR2 FQNEAQ come from the germline V gene (reference sequence). CDR3 sequence (DNA): TGTGCCAGCAGCTTAATCGGTGGGACAGGGAAGAGTTACGAGCAGTACTTC. Its translation: CASSLIGGTGKSYEQYF.

This chain joins TRBV13 and TRBJ2-5, with 12 nucleotides matching TRBD1. V lost 1 base to trimming and J lost 5 bases; unmatched junction nucleotides: 11. Germline assignment: CDR1 PRHDT and CDR2 FYEKMQ (reference sequence). This CDR3 region has 18 residues. The CDR3 reads CASSLAHRGTGGDETQYF. The CDR3 region has the DNA TGTGCCAGCAGCTTAGCCCACCGCGGGACAGGGGGCGACGAGACCCAGTACTTC. The entire variable domain, with the rest obtained from reference TRBV13 and TRBJ2-5, is as follows: AAGVIQSPRHLIKEKRETATLKCYPIPRHDTVYWYQQGPGQDPQFLISFYEKMQSDKGSIPDRFSAQQFSDYHSELNMSSLELGDSALYFCASSLAHRGTGGDETQYFGPGTRLLVL.

The chain carries TRBV20-1 and TRBJ2-3; no firm D call. CDR1 is DFQATT, CDR2 SNEGSKA, per germline (reference sequence). This CDR3 comprises 12 residues. The V and J ends lost 0 bases and 6 bases respectively, with 7 bases between them. The CDR3 protein is CSARDTRDTQYF. In DNA form, the CDR3 reads TGCAGTGCTAGAGATACGCGTGATACGCAGTATTTT.

This clonotype was detected a few times. V and J are TRBV14 and TRBJ2-5, with 11 bases that match TRBD2. With the DNA end fitting TRBJ2-1 better, the J assignment may be wrong. Per germline, CDR1 SGHDN and CDR2 FVKESK. The CDR3 covers 19 residues. The CDR3 loop is CASSPDTRLAGIGTDEQFF. DNA for the CDR3: TGTGCCAGCAGCCCAGATACGAGACTAGCGGGAATTGGTACAGATGAGCAGTTCTTC.

This clonotype was detected only a few times. In DNA form, the CDR3 reads TGTGCCAGCACCGATCAGGGGGCTTCAGGCGGCTACACCTTC. Encoded protein: CASTDQGASGGYTF. The V call is TRBV12-3 or TRBV12-4, the J call TRBJ1-2; TRBD1 aligns across 8 bases. This CDR3 region has 14 residues. The trim removed 7 bases at V and 8 bases at J, leaving 12 bases unmatched.

V and J are TRBV28 and TRBJ1-4; TRBD1 is a possible D gene (5 bases). Germline values: CDR1 MDHEN, CDR2 SYDVKM. Between the trimmed V and J ends, which lost 4 bases and 4 bases, there was a span of 16 bases. This CDR3 region has 16 residues. In nucleotides, the CDR3 is TGTGCCAGCAGTTCGACTCAGGGAGTTGTTAATGAAAAACTGTTTTTT. It translates to CASSSTQGVVNEKLFF.

The chain employs TRBV9 and TRBJ1-2, with D uncertain. V was clipped by 0 bases and J by 6 bases, with 12 bases between them. The CDR3 contains 14 residues. Germline CDR1 and CDR2: SGDLS and YYNGEE. This chain's CDR3 is CASSVGPDPHGYTF. The CDR3 nucleotides are TGTGCCAGCAGCGTAGGTCCCGACCCGCATGGCTACACCTTC. The full variable domain, completed using reference TRBV9 and TRBJ1-2, is DSGVTQTPKHLITATGQRVTLRCSPRSGDLSVYWYQQSLDQGLQFLIQYYNGEERAKGNILERFSAQQFPDLHSELNLSSLELGDSALYFCASSVGPDPHGYTFGSGTRLTVV.

This rearrangement joins TRBV6-5 to TRBJ1-5; TRBD1 matches 9 bases. Germline assignment: CDR1 MNHEY and CDR2 SVGAGI. V lost 6 bases to trimming and J lost 7 bases; unmatched junction nucleotides: 7. The CDR3 is 14 residues long. CDR3 DNA sequence: TGTGCCAGCAGCTTGAGGACAGGGGACCAGCCCCAGCATTTT. Translating gives CASSLRTGDQPQHF.

CDR3 sequence (DNA): TGCAGCGTTGAAGATTGGGGGAACGAGCAGTACTTC. It encodes CSVEDWGNEQYF. This sequence joins TRBV29-1 and TRBJ2-1; D is perhaps TRBD1 or TRBD2 (5 bases each). The DNA end lines up better with TRBJ2-7; the J call may be wrong. This CDR3 spans 12 amino acids. Germline loops: CDR1 SQVTM, CDR2 ANQGSEA.

V and J are TRBV25-1 and TRBJ2-1, with D possibly TRBD2 on 5 matching bases. The CDR3 length is 14 residues. V lost 3 bases and J 10 bases, leaving 16 bases between the germline ends. Germline values: CDR1 MGHDK, CDR2 SYGVNS. The CDR3 DNA is TGTGCCAGCAGTGATCTGGCTCGGGGTAGGGAGCAGTTCTTC. It encodes CASSDLARGREQFF.

This clonotype was found a few times. Here the CDR3 reads CASSLGVTGETQYF. The CDR3 DNA follows: TGCGCCAGCAGCCTGGGGGTCACCGGAGAGACCCAGTACTTC. The rearrangement links TRBV5-1 to TRBJ2-5, with D perhaps assigned TRBD1 or TRBD2 (5 bases each). V lost 4 bases and J 4 bases, leaving 14 bases between the germline ends. Germline CDR1 SGHRS, CDR2 YFSETQ. The CDR3 loop spans 14 amino acids.

This clonotype was found a few times. The rearrangement uses TRBV3-1 and TRBJ2-1, with 9 bases matching TRBD2. Unmatched junction bases numbered 12, after V lost 6 bases and J lost 9 bases. Per the germline V gene, CDR1 is LGHDT and CDR2 is YNNKEL (reference sequence). The CDR3 is 15 amino acids. The CDR3 coding sequence is TGTGCCAGCAGTACAAGGGCGGGGGGGCCGAGTGAGCAGTTCTTC. Protein product: CASSTRAGGPSEQFF.

The chain employs TRBV5-1 and TRBJ2-2; 13 bases align to TRBD2. Germline V gene data show CDR1 as SGHRS and CDR2 as YFSETQ. There are 16 residues in the CDR3. V dropped 4 bases and J dropped 4; count of bases not matched to a gene: 4. The chain's CDR3 is CASSRTSGSSTGELFF. The CDR3 nucleotides read TGCGCCAGCAGCAGGACTAGCGGGAGTTCCACCGGGGAGCTGTTTTTT.

The chain has TRBV19 and TRBJ2-3; D is perhaps TRBD2 (6 bases). Germline CDR1 is LNHDA and CDR2 is SQIVND (reference sequence). Trimming stripped 8 bases from V and 10 bases from J, with 19 bases between. The CDR3 is 13 amino acids. The CDR3 spells CASCRDCTDAQYF. In DNA, the CDR3 is TGTGCCAGTTGCCGGGACTGCACGGATGCGCAGTATTTT.

V usage is TRBV6-2 or TRBV6-3 and J usage is TRBJ1-1; D is perhaps TRBD1 (5 bases). In germline, CDR1 is MNHEY, CDR2 SVGEGT. The ends were cut back, 7 bases at V and 3 bases at J, with 15 bases in the middle. There are 14 residues in the CDR3. CDR3 residues: CASKGFLRDTEAFF. The CDR3 DNA is TGTGCCAGCAAGGGGTTCTTGCGGGACACTGAAGCTTTCTTT.

The sample holds a few counts of this clonotype. The CDR3 loop is CSVAQRQVDYGYTF. In DNA form, the CDR3 reads TGCAGCGTTGCCCAGCGACAAGTAGACTATGGCTACACCTTC. V is TRBV29-1 and J is TRBJ1-2; D call uncertain. V was clipped by 4 bases and J by 3 bases, with 15 bases between them. The CDR3 has 14 residues. CDR1 and CDR2 from the germline V gene are SQVTM and ANQGSEA.

This clonotype was counted a few times. The rearrangement joins TRBV20-1 to TRBJ2-3; maybe TRBD2 (7 bases). The CDR3 runs 15 residues. Germline V CDR1 and CDR2: DFQATT, SNEGSKA (reference sequence). V lost 5 bases to trimming and J lost 3 bases, with 18 bases between them. CDR3: CSAGPNREGTDTQYF. The CDR3 DNA follows: TGCAGTGCTGGTCCCAACAGGGAGGGTACAGATACGCAGTATTTT.

The V gene is TRBV7-3, the J gene TRBJ2-1; the D gene is possibly TRBD1 (6 bases). The J call is uncertain, as TRBJ2-5 better fits the DNA end. CDR1 is SGHTA and CDR2 is FQGTGA in the germline V gene. CDR3 size: 15 residues. CDR3 sequence: CASSRTGHMGETQYF. The DNA for the CDR3 is TGTGCCAGCAGCCGTACGGGACACATGGGAGAGACCCAGTACTTC.